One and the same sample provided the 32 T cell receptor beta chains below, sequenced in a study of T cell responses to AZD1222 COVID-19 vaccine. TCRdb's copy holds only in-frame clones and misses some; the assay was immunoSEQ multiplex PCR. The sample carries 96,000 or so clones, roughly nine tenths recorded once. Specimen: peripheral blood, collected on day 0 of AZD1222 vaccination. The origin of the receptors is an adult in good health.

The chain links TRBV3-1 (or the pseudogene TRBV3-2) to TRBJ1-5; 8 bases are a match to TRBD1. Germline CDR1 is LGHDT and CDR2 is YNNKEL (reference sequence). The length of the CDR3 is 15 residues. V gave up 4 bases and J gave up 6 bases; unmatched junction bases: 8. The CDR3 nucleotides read TGTGCCAGCAGCCGAGGCGACAGGGGAACTCAGCCCCAGCATTTT. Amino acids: CASSRGDRGTQPQHF.

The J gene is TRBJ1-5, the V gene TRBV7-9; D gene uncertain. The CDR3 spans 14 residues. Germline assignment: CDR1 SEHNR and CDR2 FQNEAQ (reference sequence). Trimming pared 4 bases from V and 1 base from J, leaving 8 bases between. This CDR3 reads CASSSQVSNQPQHF. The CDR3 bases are TGTGCCAGCAGCTCTCAGGTCAGCAATCAGCCCCAGCATTTT.

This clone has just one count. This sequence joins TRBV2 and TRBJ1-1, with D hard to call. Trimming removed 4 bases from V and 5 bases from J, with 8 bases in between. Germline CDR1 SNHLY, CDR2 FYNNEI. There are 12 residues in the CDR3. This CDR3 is CASSVSGTEAFF. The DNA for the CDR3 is TGTGCCAGCAGTGTTTCGGGAACTGAAGCTTTCTTT. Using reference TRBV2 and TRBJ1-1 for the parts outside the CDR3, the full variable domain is EPEVTQTPSHQVTQMGQEVILRCVPISNHLYFYWYRQILGQKVEFLVSFYNNEISEKSEIFDDQFSVERPDGSNFTLKIRSTKLEDSAMYFCASSVSGTEAFFGQGTRLTVV.

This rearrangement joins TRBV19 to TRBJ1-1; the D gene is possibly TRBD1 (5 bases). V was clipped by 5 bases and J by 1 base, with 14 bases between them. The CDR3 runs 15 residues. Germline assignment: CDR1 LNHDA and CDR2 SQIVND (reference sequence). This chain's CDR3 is CASSVLIQGNTEAFF. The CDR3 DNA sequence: TGTGCCAGTAGTGTACTCATTCAGGGGAACACTGAAGCTTTCTTT.

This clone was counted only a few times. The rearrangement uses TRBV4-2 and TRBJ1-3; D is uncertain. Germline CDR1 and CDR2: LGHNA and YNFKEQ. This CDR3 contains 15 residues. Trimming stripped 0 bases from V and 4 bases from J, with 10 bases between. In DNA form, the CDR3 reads TGTGCCAGCAGCCAAGAACCCGGAGAAGGAAACACCATATATTTT. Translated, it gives CASSQEPGEGNTIYF.

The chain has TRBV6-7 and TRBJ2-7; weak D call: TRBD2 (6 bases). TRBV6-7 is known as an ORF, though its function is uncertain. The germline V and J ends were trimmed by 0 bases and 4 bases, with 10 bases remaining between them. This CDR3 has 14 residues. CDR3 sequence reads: CASSYSGTPYEQYF. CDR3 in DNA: TGTGCCAGCAGTTACTCCGGGACTCCATACGAGCAGTACTTC.

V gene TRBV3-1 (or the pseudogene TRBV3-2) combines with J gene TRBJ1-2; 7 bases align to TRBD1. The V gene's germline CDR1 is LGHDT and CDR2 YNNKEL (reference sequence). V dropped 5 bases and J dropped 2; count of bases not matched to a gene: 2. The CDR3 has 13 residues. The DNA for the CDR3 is TGTGCCAGCAGCGGACAGGTAAACTATGGCTACACCTTC. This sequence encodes CASSGQVNYGYTF.

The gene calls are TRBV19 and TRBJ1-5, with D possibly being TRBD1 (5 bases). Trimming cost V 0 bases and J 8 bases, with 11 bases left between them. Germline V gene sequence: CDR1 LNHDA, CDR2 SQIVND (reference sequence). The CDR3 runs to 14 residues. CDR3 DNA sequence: TGTGCCAGTAGTATAGATCTCGGGGCGAAGCCCCAGCATTTT. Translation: CASSIDLGAKPQHF.

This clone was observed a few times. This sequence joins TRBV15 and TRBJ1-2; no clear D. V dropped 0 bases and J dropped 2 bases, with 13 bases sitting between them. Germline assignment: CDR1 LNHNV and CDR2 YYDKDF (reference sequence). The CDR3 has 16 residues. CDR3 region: CATSRDRGRQNYGYTF. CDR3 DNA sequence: TGTGCCACCAGCAGAGATCGAGGACGGCAAAACTATGGCTACACCTTC.

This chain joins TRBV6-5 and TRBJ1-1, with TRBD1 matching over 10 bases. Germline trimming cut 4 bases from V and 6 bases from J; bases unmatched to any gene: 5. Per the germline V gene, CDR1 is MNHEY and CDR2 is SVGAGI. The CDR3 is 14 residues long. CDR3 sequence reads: CASSLRTGGPEAFF. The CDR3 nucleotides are TGTGCCAGCAGTTTACGGACAGGGGGGCCTGAAGCTTTCTTT.

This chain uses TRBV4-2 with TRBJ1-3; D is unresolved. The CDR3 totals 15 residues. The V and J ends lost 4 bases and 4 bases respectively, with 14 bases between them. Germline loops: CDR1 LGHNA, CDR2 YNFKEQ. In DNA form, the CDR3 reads TGTGCCAGCAGCCGGGCACAGAGAGGAGGAAACACCATATATTTT. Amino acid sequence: CASSRAQRGGNTIYF.

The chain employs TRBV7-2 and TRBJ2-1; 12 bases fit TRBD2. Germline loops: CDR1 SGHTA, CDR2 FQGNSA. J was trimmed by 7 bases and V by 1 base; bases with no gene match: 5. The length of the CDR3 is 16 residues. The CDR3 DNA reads TGTGCCAGCAGCTTAGGGCTAGCGGGGGGGCTGAATGAGCAGTTCTTC. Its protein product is CASSLGLAGGLNEQFF.

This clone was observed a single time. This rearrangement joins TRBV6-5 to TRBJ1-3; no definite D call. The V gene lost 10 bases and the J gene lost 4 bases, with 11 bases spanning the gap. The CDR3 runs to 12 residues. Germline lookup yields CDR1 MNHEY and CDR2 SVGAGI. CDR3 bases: TGTGCCACCGCCTCATCCGGAAACACCATATATTTT. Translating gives CATASSGNTIYF.

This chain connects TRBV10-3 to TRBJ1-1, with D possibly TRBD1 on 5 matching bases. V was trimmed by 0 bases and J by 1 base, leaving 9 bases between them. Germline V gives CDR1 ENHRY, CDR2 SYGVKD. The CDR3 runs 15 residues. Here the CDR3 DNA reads TGTGCCATCAGTGAGTCAAACAGGCCGAACACTGAAGCTTTCTTT. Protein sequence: CAISESNRPNTEAFF.

The CDR3 reads CASEGMEQTEAFF. Written as DNA, the CDR3 is TGTGCCAGCGAAGGAATGGAACAGACTGAAGCTTTCTTT. This sequence joins TRBV9 and TRBJ1-1, with D hard to call. The V end lost 7 bases, the J end lost 5 bases, and 15 bases lay between the germline ends. The CDR3 has 13 residues. Germline CDR1 SGDLS, CDR2 YYNGEE.

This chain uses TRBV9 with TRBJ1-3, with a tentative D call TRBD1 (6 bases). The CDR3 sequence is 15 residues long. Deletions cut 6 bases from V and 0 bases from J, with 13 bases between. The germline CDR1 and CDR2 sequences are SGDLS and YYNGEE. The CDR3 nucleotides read TGTGCCAGCAACAGGGATACATCCTCTGGAAACACCATATATTTT. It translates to CASNRDTSSGNTIYF.

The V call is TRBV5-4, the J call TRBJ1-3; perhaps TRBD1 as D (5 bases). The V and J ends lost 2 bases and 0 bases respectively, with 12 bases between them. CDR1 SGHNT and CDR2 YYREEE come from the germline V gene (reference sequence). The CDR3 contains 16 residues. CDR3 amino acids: CASSFSGGLSGNTIYF. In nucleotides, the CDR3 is TGTGCCAGCAGCTTCTCCGGGGGACTCTCTGGAAACACCATATATTTT.

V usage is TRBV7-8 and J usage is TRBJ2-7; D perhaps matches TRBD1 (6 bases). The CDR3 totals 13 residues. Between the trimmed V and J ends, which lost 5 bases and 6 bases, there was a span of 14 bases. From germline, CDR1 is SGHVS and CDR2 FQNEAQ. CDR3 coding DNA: TGTGCCAGCAGCCGAACCAGGGGTAGCGAGCAGTACTTC. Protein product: CASSRTRGSEQYF.

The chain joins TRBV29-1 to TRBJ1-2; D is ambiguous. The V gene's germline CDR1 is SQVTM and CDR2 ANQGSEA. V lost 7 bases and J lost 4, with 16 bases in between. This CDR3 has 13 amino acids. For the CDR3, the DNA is TGCAGCGCTCAGTGGGTGTATGGCTATGGCTACACCTTC. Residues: CSAQWVYGYGYTF.

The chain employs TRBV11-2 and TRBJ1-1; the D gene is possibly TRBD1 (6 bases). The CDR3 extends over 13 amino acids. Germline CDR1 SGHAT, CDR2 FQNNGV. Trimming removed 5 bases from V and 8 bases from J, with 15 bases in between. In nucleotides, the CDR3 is TGTGCCAGCAGCCTAAGACGGGGGGCCGAAGCTTTCTTT. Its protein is CASSLRRGAEAFF.

CDR3 amino acids: CASSPTGTDIYGYTF. CDR3 nucleotides: TGTGCCAGCTCACCTACCGGGACAGACATCTATGGCTACACCTTC. The rearrangement links TRBV18 to TRBJ1-2; 7 bases are shared with TRBD1. This CDR3 region has 15 residues. The junction had 8 bases not matched to a gene; V was cut back by 3 bases and J by 4 bases. CDR1 is KGHSH, CDR2 LQKENI, per germline.

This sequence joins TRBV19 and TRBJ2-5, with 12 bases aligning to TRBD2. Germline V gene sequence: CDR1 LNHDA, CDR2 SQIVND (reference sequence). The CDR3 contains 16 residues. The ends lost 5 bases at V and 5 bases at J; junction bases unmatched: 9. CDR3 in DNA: TGTGCCAGTAGTTCCGGGACTAGCGGGCTAGGGGAGACCCAGTACTTC. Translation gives CASSSGTSGLGETQYF.

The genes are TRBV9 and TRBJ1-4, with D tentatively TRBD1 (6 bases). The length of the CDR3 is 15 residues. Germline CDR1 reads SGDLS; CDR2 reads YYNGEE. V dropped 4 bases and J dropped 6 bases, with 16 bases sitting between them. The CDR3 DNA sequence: TGTGCCAGCAGCACAAGGGGGGCTCAGGATGAAAAACTGTTTTTT. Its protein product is CASSTRGAQDEKLFF.

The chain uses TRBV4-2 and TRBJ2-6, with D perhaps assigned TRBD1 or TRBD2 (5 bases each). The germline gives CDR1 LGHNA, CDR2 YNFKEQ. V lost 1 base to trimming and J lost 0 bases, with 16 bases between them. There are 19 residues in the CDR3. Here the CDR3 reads CASSQVGRSLISGANVLTF. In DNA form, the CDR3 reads TGTGCCAGCAGCCAAGTGGGACGATCCCTCATCTCTGGGGCCAACGTCCTGACTTTC.

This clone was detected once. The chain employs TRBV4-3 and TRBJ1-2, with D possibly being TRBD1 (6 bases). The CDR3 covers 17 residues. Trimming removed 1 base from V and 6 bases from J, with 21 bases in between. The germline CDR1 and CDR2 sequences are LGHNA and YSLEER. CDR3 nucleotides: TGCGCCAGCAGCCAAGTTACTCTGGGGGCGGTAAGACATGGCTACACCTTC. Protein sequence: CASSQVTLGAVRHGYTF.

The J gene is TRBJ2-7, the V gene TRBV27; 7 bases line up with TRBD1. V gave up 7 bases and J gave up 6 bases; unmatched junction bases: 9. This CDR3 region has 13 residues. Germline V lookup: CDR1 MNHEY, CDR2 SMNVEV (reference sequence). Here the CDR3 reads CASNPRAGGEQYF. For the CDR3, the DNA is TGTGCCAGCAACCCCCGGGCAGGGGGCGAGCAGTACTTC.

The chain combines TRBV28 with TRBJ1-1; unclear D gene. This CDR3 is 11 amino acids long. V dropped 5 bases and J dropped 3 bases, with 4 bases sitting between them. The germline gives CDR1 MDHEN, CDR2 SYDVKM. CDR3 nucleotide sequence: TGTGCCAGCAGTACTTACACTGAAGCTTTCTTT. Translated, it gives CASSTYTEAFF.

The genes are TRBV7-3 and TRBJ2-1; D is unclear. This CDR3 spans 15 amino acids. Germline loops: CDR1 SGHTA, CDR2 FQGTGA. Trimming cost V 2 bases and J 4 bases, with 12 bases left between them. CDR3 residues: CASSLLLGKYNEQFF. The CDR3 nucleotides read TGTGCCAGCAGCTTACTCCTGGGAAAATACAATGAGCAGTTCTTC.

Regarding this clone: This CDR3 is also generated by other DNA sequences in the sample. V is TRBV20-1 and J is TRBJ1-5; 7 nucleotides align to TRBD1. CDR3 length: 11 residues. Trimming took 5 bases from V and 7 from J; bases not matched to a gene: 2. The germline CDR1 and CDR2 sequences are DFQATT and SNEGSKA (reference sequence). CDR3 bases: TGCAGTGCTTCCAGGGGGCAGCCCCAGCATTTT. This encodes CSASRGQPQHF.

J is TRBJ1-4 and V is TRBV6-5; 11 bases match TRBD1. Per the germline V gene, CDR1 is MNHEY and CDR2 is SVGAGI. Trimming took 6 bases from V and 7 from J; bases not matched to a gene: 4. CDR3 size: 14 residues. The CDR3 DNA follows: TGTGCCAGCAGGAGGGACAGGGGGTTTGAAAAACTGTTTTTT. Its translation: CASRRDRGFEKLFF.

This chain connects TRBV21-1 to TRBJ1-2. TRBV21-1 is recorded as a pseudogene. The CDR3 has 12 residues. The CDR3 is CASSGQRYGYTF. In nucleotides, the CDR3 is TGTGCCAGCAGCGGGCAGCGGTATGGCTACACCTTC.

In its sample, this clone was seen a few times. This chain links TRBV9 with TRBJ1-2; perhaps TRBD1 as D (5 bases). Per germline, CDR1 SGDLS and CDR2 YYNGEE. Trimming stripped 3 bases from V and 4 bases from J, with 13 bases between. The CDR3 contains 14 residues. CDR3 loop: CASSAWDGSYGYTF. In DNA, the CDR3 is TGTGCCAGCAGCGCATGGGACGGAAGCTATGGCTACACCTTC.